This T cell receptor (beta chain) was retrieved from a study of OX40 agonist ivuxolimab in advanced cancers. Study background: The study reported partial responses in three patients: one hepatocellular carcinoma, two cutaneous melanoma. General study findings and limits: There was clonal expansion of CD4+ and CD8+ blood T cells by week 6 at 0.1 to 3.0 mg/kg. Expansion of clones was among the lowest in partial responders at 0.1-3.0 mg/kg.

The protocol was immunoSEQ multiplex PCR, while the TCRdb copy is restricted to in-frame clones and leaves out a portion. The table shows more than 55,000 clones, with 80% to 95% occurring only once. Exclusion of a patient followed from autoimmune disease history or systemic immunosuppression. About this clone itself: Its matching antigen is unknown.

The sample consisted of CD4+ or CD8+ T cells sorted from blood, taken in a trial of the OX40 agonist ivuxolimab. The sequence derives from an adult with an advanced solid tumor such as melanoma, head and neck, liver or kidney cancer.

The CDR3 loop reads CASSRSSPGLAGDTDTQYF. CDR3 DNA: TGTGCCAGTAGTAGGTCATCCCCGGGACTAGCGGGGGACACAGATACGCAGTATTTT. The V gene is TRBV19, the J gene TRBJ2-3; 14 bases fit TRBD2. Germline CDR1 LNHDA, CDR2 SQIVND (reference sequence). Unmatched junction bases numbered 11, after V lost 4 bases and J lost 2 bases. The CDR3 length is 19 residues.